This T cell receptor (beta chain) was captured by sequencing in a study of cytomegalovirus exposure and HLA in healthy donors (dated by TCRdb to about 2017). Broadly, across the study: In an earlier analysis of 587 of the donors, 276 Gb of sequence data and just under 120 million unique TCR beta sequences from some 170 million T cells were reported. An early release that covered 500 to 800 HLA-typed donors contained 300 to 350 gigabases of sequencing data and 65 million to 100 million unique TCR sequences. Of the roughly 400 genotyped donors, 81% were placed in the genetic ancestry cluster associated with self-reported Caucasian donors. The study was designed to test whether signatures of past pathogen exposure could be identified by cataloging public T cell receptors. Using immunosequencing, the study profiled T cell repertoires from fewer than 850 subjects and related those repertoires to cytomegalovirus serostatus. In addition to the first cohort of several hundred subjects, a separate validation cohort of some 120 different subjects was used. High-throughput TCR immunosequencing, statistical association of individual TCRs with disease status, and machine learning were combined to predict cytomegalovirus infection status. In a later analysis, previously published TCR beta repertoires from about 670 donors were re-analyzed and high-resolution HLA genotyping was added so that TCR occurrence patterns could be studied. The later analysis used no new phenotypic data to find candidate immune exposures, relying instead on TCR beta sequences and their occurrence across donors. In an earlier analysis of several hundred of the donors, high-throughput TCR beta sequencing was used to judge whether each TCR beta V gene segment behaved as functional or pseudogenic. Donor age, sex, ethnicity and CMV serostatus were compiled together with the repertoire data. Genome-wide SNP genotypes for about 65% of the roughly 700 donors were used in a later genetic analysis, which treated that subset as a discovery cohort. Every repertoire in the discovery cohort had been generated on one and the same sequencing platform. HLA typing included class I and class II loci at four-digit resolution. The number of donors typed differed by locus, with roughly 620-630 for A, B, C, DRB1 and DQB1, more than 500 for DQA1, under 610 for DPA1, and approximately 470 for DPB1. Roughly five DR-DQ haplotypes were handled as single units for association and clustering, since linkage in the cohort was strong. Across some 400 genotyped donors of the cohort, an average of roughly 250,000 unique TCR beta nucleotide sequences per donor were sequenced, and around 19% of those sequences were non-productive. What the authors observed across the whole study: This cohort had only TCR beta chains sequenced, and the lack of alpha or paired-chain data limited which features could be detected. The study listed approximately 150 TCR beta chains as associated with cytomegalovirus. CMV serostatus was the only immune exposure information available for the cohort. The classifier was reported to diagnose cytomegalovirus status with high specificity and sensitivity in both the original and validation cohorts. Because the 87-base-pair reads could not distinguish some IMGT-functional V segments, including TRBV6-2 and TRBV6-3, those segments were excluded. In vitro tests confirmed that three of the cytomegalovirus-associated TCR beta chains recognize cytomegalovirus antigens. Compared with the roughly 670-donor mean, donors in an Asian-associated ancestry cluster had fewer N-insertions in productive TCRs, according to a later genetic analysis. In a later analysis, most CMV-associated TCR beta chains were found to appear HLA-restricted, with HLA associations seemingly driven largely by CMV exposure. An association between a missense DCLRE1C variant and V-gene and J-gene trimming of TCR beta chains was found in a later genetic analysis and replicated in an independent cohort. In a later analysis, TCR association rates were found to vary across HLA loci, with the most associated TCRs seen for DRB1 alleles and the fewest for HLA-C alleles. HLA typing was unavailable for some donors at each locus, so association tests used only the typed subset. Correlated functional status among segregating V segments might reflect linkage disequilibrium, but an unknown experimental factor could not be ruled out. A further reported finding was that TCR beta sequences accurately predicted the HLA-A and HLA-B alleles for most subjects in the first cohort. Roughly uniform sequencing depth across donors was assumed in presence/absence analyses, although this assumption may not hold. When HLA alleles, especially DR and DQ, strongly co-occurred, TCR associations were difficult to assign to individual alleles. Because counts were too low, some 17 rarely observed V segments, including chromosome 9 orphons, were left out of the earlier analysis of some 640 of the donors. Compared with equally common non-associated chains, HLA-associated TCR beta chains in a later analysis were more clonally expanded and had lower generation probabilities. The sequencing pipeline was judged likely to have produced a cluster of highly shared sequence variants as a technical artifact. While some public TCRs were present in many individuals, most TCR sequences turned up only very rarely across donors. According to the authors, the approach could potentially be generalized to other disease states and immunological phenotypes. Specific HLA alleles were associated with 16,951 TCR beta sequences at a false discovery rate of 0.05 in a later analysis. Several of the top co-occurrence clusters appeared to be linked to parvovirus B19, influenza, CMV and Epstein-Barr virus, according to a later analysis. In an earlier analysis of 587 of the donors, most TCR beta V segments appeared in productive rearrangements about 87% or about 30% of the time, broadly matching IMGT annotations.

The cohort was made up of 666 healthy bone marrow donors. All cohort members were sampled while nominally healthy, although unrecorded immune exposures were likely present. The donor tested CMV seronegative and was one of the 352 seronegative cohort members. Each donor provided a peripheral blood sample, and peripheral blood mononuclear cells were used for TCR beta sequencing. The Qiagen DNeasy Blood Extraction Kit was used to extract genomic DNA from the blood cell samples. With respect to this clone: No antigen is known for it. Base qualities were left out, and no much larger clone turns up one base away.

The CDR3 runs 14 amino acids, cysteine and phenylalanine included. Left in the record is the CDR3 DNA by itself, 42 bases read in frame from the first base. The germline V gene encodes CDR1 SGHRS and CDR2 YFSETQ. Clipping removes 6 bases from V and 3 bases from J, with 8 as the unmatched junction base count. Libraries were built with the immunoSEQ multiplex PCR assay. A mixture of 60 forward primers for TCR Vbeta segments and 13 reverse primers for TCR Jbeta segments was used in the multiplex PCR. The CDR3 region of rearranged TCR beta genes was amplified from genomic DNA with a multiplex PCR assay. The Illumina HiSeq System was used to sequence the amplified TCR beta libraries as 87-base-pair reads. As for the authors' bioinformatics: Across the 500 to 700 repertoires, a later analysis counted about 81 million unique TCR beta chains, 9.5 million to 13 million of which were shared by at least two donors. A nearest-neighbor algorithm error-corrected the raw reads and collapsed the reads into unique sequences, merging closely related sequences to remove PCR and sequencing errors. To assign V, D and J gene segments, CDR3 sequences were aligned to IMGT reference sequences. For a sequence to be retained, a match of at least six nucleotides to both a V gene segment and a J gene segment was required. A rearrangement counted as productive if the CDR3 had no stop codons and remained in frame with V and J, and every other rearrangement counted as non-productive. Following IMGT convention, CDR3 was defined as the stretch from the second conserved V-encoded cysteine up to the conserved J-encoded phenylalanine. The earlier analysis of approximately 590 of the donors excluded any sequence lacking an unambiguous match to a single V gene segment. An earlier analysis of a few hundred of the donors classified V segments as functional when productive rearrangements were above 56.7% and as segregating when the standard deviation between donors was above 5%. To diagnose cytomegalovirus status from the catalog of TCR beta chain sequences, a statistical classification framework was built. V and J gene assignment, in a later analysis, came from comparing TCR nucleotide sequences with IMGT/GENE-DB human TR gene sequences. Using the TCRdist pipeline, a later analysis assigned CDR3 sequences along with most-parsimonious VDJ recombination scenarios. In a later analysis, each TCR beta chain was defined by its CDR3 amino acid sequence together with its V-gene family, and reads lacking a unique V-gene family were excluded. In a later analysis, several hundred highly shared, low-generation-probability nucleotide sequences were removed to address suspected cross-contamination and a sequencing artifact. In a later analysis, a clonal expansion index for each public chain was calculated from normalized within-repertoire ranks of inferred template counts. In a later analysis, generation probabilities were computed using a VDJ recombination model fitted to out-of-frame rearrangements, and the results were checked against IGoR. In a later analysis, TCR-TCR, TCR-HLA and TCR-CMV co-occurrence was scored with hypergeometric tests, and a repertoire-size bias correction was applied to TCR pairs. To estimate false discovery rates, a later analysis permuted the HLA or CMV assignments 20 times. In a later analysis, co-occurring TCRs were grouped with DBSCAN, and TCRdist sequence similarity was added when clustering was performed within HLA-allele-positive subsets. Co-occurrence clustering excluded repertoires with fewer than 30,000 or more than 120,000 public chains, plus five with anomalous nucleotide sharing. TCRdb mirrors the immuneACCESS table, restricted to in-frame sequences. Some clones are absent from its copies; in checked studies, under half trace to an unresolved V gene, and the reason for the others is unknown. The DNA gave D and trimming, while V, J and clone size come from that table. The sample includes about 180,000 clones, with 65% to 80% observed a single time. 0.65% to 0.75% of the sample lies in the top ten.

The sequenced material came from PBMCs. This clonotype was obtained from a woman in her 40s in good health and CMV-seronegative. The rearrangement joined TRBV5-1 to TRBJ2-7; TRBD1 aligns with 8 central bases. The nucleotides read TGCGCCAGCACCAATCCAGGGGGCATCTACGAGCAGTACTTC. It is translated as CASTNPGGIYEQYF.